Given below is one T cell receptor beta chain in context. The sample comes from a study of shared clonotypes between healthy human individuals. There were no recent acute infections or vaccinations among the donors, who were healthy HIV-negative adults. Some clones are missing from TCRdb's copy, which holds only in-frame ones; the method was immunoSEQ multiplex PCR. The table has about 2.3 million clones, under 95% seen once. Germline loops: CDR1 LNHDA, CDR2 SQIVND (reference sequence). This CDR3 spans 16 amino acids. V lost 1 base and J 6 bases, leaving 16 bases between the germline ends. The sequence was obtained from a young man in good health. Some clones in this sample may be carry-over from other donors' samples. The V and J genes are TRBV19 and TRBJ1-5; maybe TRBD1 (5 bases). The specimen was naive CD4+ T cells from PBMCs. Sample subset: CD45RA+ positively selected. The CDR3 DNA sequence: TGTGCCAGTAGTATAGGCGGCCCGGGGCACGGTCAGCCCCAGCATTTT. It codes for CASSIGGPGHGQPQHF.